A selection of T cell receptor beta chains follows, all from one sample in a study of shared clonotypes between healthy human individuals. Sequencing used immunoSEQ multiplex PCR; TCRdb keeps in-frame clones, though not all of them. The data hold 800,000 to 1,200,000 clones, with around three quarters observed a single time. Sequencing was performed on memory CD4+ T cells from PBMCs. All receptors come from a man younger than 35 in good health. Some clones in this sample may be carry-over from other donors' samples. Each CDR3 is given with its conserved first and last residue. A D gene is named only where the DNA matches it firmly. Size is stated for part of the rows, as once, few or many counts, or as a class when the clone is expanded.

TRBV2,TRBJ2-1,TRBD2,NA,CASRGLAGGPGYNEQFF,TGTGCCAGCAGGGGGCTAGCGGGAGGGCCTGGGTACAATGAGCAGTTCTTC
TRBV11-2,TRBJ1-2,NA,NA,CASSLGTADYYGYTF,TGTGCCAGCAGCTTAGGGACGGCAGACTACTATGGCTACACCTTC
TRBV4-3,TRBJ2-1,TRBD2,NA,CASSQEAGSSSYNEQFF,TGCGCCAGCAGCCAAGAAGCGGGGTCAAGCTCCTACAATGAGCAGTTCTTC
TRBV5-4,TRBJ2-7,NA,NA,CASSRQDSTYEQYF,TGTGCCAGCAGCAGGCAGGATTCTACCTACGAGCAGTACTTC
TRBV29-1,TRBJ2-1,TRBD1,NA,CSVRDRGLYNEQFF,TGCAGCGTCAGGGACAGGGGGCTGTACAATGAGCAGTTCTTC
TRBV7-6,TRBJ1-1,NA,NA,CASSFGGSTEAFF,TGTGCCAGCAGCTTCGGAGGAAGCACTGAAGCTTTCTTT
TRBV5-1,TRBJ1-1,TRBD1,NA,CASRGQGNTEAFF,TGCGCCAGTAGGGGACAGGGGAACACTGAAGCTTTCTTT
TRBV29-1,TRBJ2-5,TRBD1,NA,CSACRTGGETQYF,TGCAGCGCTTGCAGGACAGGGGGAGAGACCCAGTACTTC
TRBV28,TRBJ1-1,NA,NA,CASVVQSTEAFF,TGTGCCAGCGTAGTGCAGAGCACTGAAGCTTTCTTT
TRBV10-3,TRBJ2-1,NA,NA,CAISPDNLLYNEQFF,TGTGCCATCAGCCCGGACAACCTACTTTACAATGAGCAGTTCTTC
TRBV14,TRBJ1-1,NA,few,CASSQRRMNTEAFF,TGTGCCAGCAGCCAGAGGAGGATGAACACTGAAGCTTTCTTT
TRBV11-2,TRBJ2-5,NA,NA,CASSWERQGGPETQYF,TGTGCCAGCAGCTGGGAGCGGCAGGGGGGGCCGGAGACCCAGTACTTC
TRBV11-1,TRBJ2-5,TRBD2,few,CASGGAGVETQYF,TGTGCCAGCGGAGGAGCGGGAGTGGAGACCCAGTACTTC
TRBV7-2,TRBJ1-2,TRBD1,NA,CASTPKRDSLDGYTF,TGTGCCAGCACCCCTAAGCGGGACAGCCTTGATGGCTACACCTTC
TRBV7-2,TRBJ1-1,NA,NA,CASSYPSGGTEAFF,TGTGCCAGCAGTTACCCCTCGGGGGGCACTGAAGCTTTCTTT
TRBV5-5,TRBJ1-2,NA,NA,CASSLGTRGGYTF,TGTGCCAGCAGCCTCGGGACGAGGGGCGGCTACACCTTC
TRBV19,TRBJ2-1,NA,NA,CASAAGQNEQFF,TGTGCCAGCGCCGCTGGACAGAATGAGCAGTTCTTC
TRBV5-5,TRBJ1-1,NA,NA,CASSRTVNTEAFF,TGTGCCAGCAGCAGGACAGTGAACACTGAAGCTTTCTTT
TRBV4-1,TRBJ2-3,NA,many,CASSQMGAGTQYF,TGCGCCAGCAGCCAGATGGGGGCCGGTACGCAGTATTTT
TRBV15,TRBJ2-2,NA,NA,CATSSLGNGELFF,TGTGCCACCAGCAGTCTCGGTAACGGGGAGCTGTTTTTT
TRBV5-4,TRBJ1-1,TRBD1,once,CASSAGGIAFF,TGTGCCAGCAGTGCAGGGGGGATAGCTTTCTTT
TRBV7-9,TRBJ2-2,NA,many,CASSPTERSSGELFF,TGTGCCAGCAGCCCGACAGAGAGATCGAGCGGGGAGCTGTTTTTT
TRBV4-1,TRBJ2-5,NA,NA,CASSQGPSGETQYF,TGCGCCAGCAGCCAAGGACCCAGCGGGGAGACCCAGTACTTC
TRBV7-8,TRBJ1-1,TRBD1,NA,CASSSQGISTEAFF,TGTGCCAGCAGCTCACAGGGGATTAGCACTGAAGCTTTCTTT
TRBV6-5,TRBJ2-1,NA,NA,CASSYSRGNEQFF,TGTGCCAGCAGTTACTCCCGCGGGAATGAGCAGTTCTTC